This T cell receptor beta chain emerged from a study of vaccination effects on CD4 cells after COVID-19. Study findings and constraints: Cross-reaction with common cold coronaviruses was seen in only 1 of 255 vaccine-induced clones from healthy vaccinees. The study got few convalescent patients and did not collect any early post-infection timepoints.

Before sequencing took place, the ViraFEST assay used viral peptide pools to expand antigen-specific CD4+ T cells. Culture proceeded for approximately nine days, and CD4+ T cells were then isolated. Nobody among the vaccine recipients had prior SARS-CoV-2 infection (nucleocapsid antibodies were negative). A half-medium replacement with IL-2 medium was carried out on days 3 and 7. About this clone: The target antigen is unknown.

Generated by immunoSEQ multiplex PCR, the TCRdb table keeps only in-frame clones and is missing some. In the table there are tens of thousands of clones, less than 80% of which are singletons. This sequence was found in a human donor who received a COVID-19 vaccine. This specimen consisted of CD4+ T cells from PBMCs cultured with SARS-CoV-2 spike peptides, obtained before COVID-19 vaccination.

The CDR3 bases are TGCAGCGTTGGATCGGCAGAGACCTACGAGCAGTACTTC. It yields the protein CSVGSAETYEQYF. This sequence joins TRBV29-1 and TRBJ2-7; no definite D call. V dropped 4 bases and J dropped 2 bases, with 12 bases sitting between them. CDR3 length: 13 residues. Germline V gene data show CDR1 as SQVTM and CDR2 as ANQGSEA.